Shown below are 29 T cell receptor beta chains from a single sample sequenced in a study of Ad26.COV2.S vaccination and SARS-CoV-2 variants. This table comes from immunoSEQ multiplex PCR, and its TCRdb copy is limited to in-frame clones, with some not included. The sample has about 350,000 clones; 92% are singletons. The sample consisted of peripheral blood, taken after recovery from COVID-19. These receptors were obtained from a human donor who had recovered from COVID-19.

The chain uses TRBV7-2 and TRBJ1-2; 7 bases match TRBD1. The germline CDR1 and CDR2 sequences are SGHTA and FQGNSA. The junction had 4 bases not matched to a gene; V was cut back by 1 base and J by 5 bases. The CDR3 has 14 residues. CDR3 nucleotides: TGTGCCAGCAGCTTAGAGGGACAGCGATATGGCTACACCTTC. As protein: CASSLEGQRYGYTF.

The rearrangement joins TRBV15 to TRBJ2-7, with 10 bases matching TRBD2. Losses at the gene ends were 5 bases for V and 4 bases for J; bases not matched to a gene: 11. The CDR3 is 16 residues long. Germline V gene lookup returns CDR1 LNHNV and CDR2 YYDKDF (reference sequence). The CDR3 bases are TGTGCCACCAGCGGGCTACCACTAGCGGGGACTTACGAGCAGTACTTC. The encoded protein is CATSGLPLAGTYEQYF.

The V and J genes are TRBV18 and TRBJ1-5, with a possible D match to TRBD1 (5 bases). Trimming removed 1 base at V and 4 bases at J, with 17 bases between. Germline CDR1 reads KGHSH; CDR2 reads LQKENI. The CDR3 contains 17 residues. The CDR3 DNA reads TGTGCCAGCTCACCACTCGCCTCAACAGGAGGAAATCAGCCCCAGCATTTT. It specifies CASSPLASTGGNQPQHF.

This clone was seen just once. The J gene is TRBJ1-1, the V gene TRBV12-3 or TRBV12-4; D is undetermined. The ends were cut back, 5 bases at V and 5 bases at J, with 9 bases in the middle. This CDR3 is built from 12 residues. CDR3 nucleotide sequence: TGTGCCAGCAGTCCGAGGAGGACTGAAGCTTTCTTT. Protein product: CASSPRRTEAFF.

The V and J genes are TRBV7-9 and TRBJ2-7; D call uncertain. This CDR3 has 13 amino acids. Germline V lookup: CDR1 SEHNR, CDR2 FQNEAQ (reference sequence). Trimming took 0 bases from V and 2 from J, leaving 5 bases between them. The CDR3 DNA sequence: TGTGCCAGCAGCTTAGCGGGGACCTACGAGCAGTACTTC. Its translation: CASSLAGTYEQYF.

This rearrangement joins TRBV7-9 to TRBJ2-2, with 7 bases fitting TRBD2. Germline-derived CDR1 and CDR2 are SEHNR and FQNEAQ (reference sequence). The length of the CDR3 is 17 residues. V trimming: 7 bases; J trimming: 5 bases; junction bases outside the gene matches: 16. The CDR3 region has the DNA TGTGCCAGCATCTCAACCCACGGACTAGTGGGGACCGGGGAGCTGTTTTTT. As protein: CASISTHGLVGTGELFF. Looking up the rest from reference TRBV7-9 and TRBJ2-2 gives the full variable domain: DTGVSQNPRHKITKRGQNVTFRCDPISEHNRLYWYRQTLGQGPEFLTYFQNEAQLEKSRLLSDRFSAERPKGSFSTLEIQRTEQGDSAMYLCASISTHGLVGTGELFFGEGSRLTVL.

The rearrangement uses TRBV15 and TRBJ1-4; 7 positions match TRBD1. Trimming at V came to 6 bases and at J to 4 bases, leaving 14 bases not matched to a gene. This CDR3 contains 17 residues. Germline V gene lookup returns CDR1 LNHNV and CDR2 YYDKDF (reference sequence). CDR3: CATRDYLRGGGNEKLFF. CDR3 DNA sequence: TGTGCCACCAGGGACTACCTCAGGGGGGGAGGTAATGAAAAACTGTTTTTT.

This clone was observed a single time. This chain's CDR3 is CAISGAGQGNYGYTF. The CDR3 bases are TGTGCCATCAGTGGAGCGGGACAGGGTAACTATGGCTACACCTTC. The chain carries TRBV10-3 and TRBJ1-2; the match to TRBD1 covers 9 bases. V shed 4 bases and J 1 base; nucleotides not matched to a gene: 4. The CDR3 sequence is 15 residues long. Germline-derived CDR1 and CDR2 are ENHRY and SYGVKD.

V and J are TRBV5-6 and TRBJ1-2; a possible D gene is TRBD1 (5 bases). Germline lookup yields CDR1 SGHDT and CDR2 YYEEEE. The CDR3 is 15 amino acids. V lost 4 bases and J lost 0, with 13 bases in between. The CDR3 DNA follows: TGTGCCAGCAGCCCTCTACAGGAAACTAACTATGGCTACACCTTC. It codes for CASSPLQETNYGYTF.

This chain uses TRBV6-5 with TRBJ1-5; the match to TRBD1 covers 7 bases. The CDR3 has 15 amino acids. Germline V gene lookup returns CDR1 MNHEY and CDR2 SVGAGI. J gave up 4 bases and V 7 bases, and 10 bases lay outside the gene matches. The CDR3 spells CASNPAGGANQPQHF. The CDR3 DNA sequence: TGTGCCAGCAACCCCGCAGGGGGGGCGAATCAGCCCCAGCATTTT.

The V call is TRBV9, the J call TRBJ1-2; D might be TRBD1 (5 bases). V lost 7 bases to trimming and J lost 3 bases, with 16 bases between them. Germline values: CDR1 SGDLS, CDR2 YYNGEE. This CDR3 comprises 14 residues. The CDR3 loop is CASGPLGGDYGYTF. In DNA form, the CDR3 reads TGTGCCAGCGGACCCTTGGGGGGGGACTATGGCTACACCTTC.

The CDR3 nucleotides are TGTGCCAGCAGTTGGCCCGGGTCAACCCGGGCAGATACGCAGTATTTT. It yields the protein CASSWPGSTRADTQYF. This chain connects TRBV6-2 or TRBV6-3 to TRBJ2-3, with no clear D. The V end was cut by 4 bases, the J end by 4 bases, with 18 bases between. The V gene's germline CDR1 is MNHEY and CDR2 SVGEGT. CDR3 size: 16 residues.

The chain recombines TRBV6-5 with TRBJ1-2; D not certain. Trimming took off 2 bases at V and 2 bases at J, with 15 bases between the two ends. This CDR3 has 16 residues. In germline, CDR1 is MNHEY, CDR2 SVGAGI. The CDR3 nucleotides read TGTGCCAGCAGTTACCGCGGGCCCCCGTCGAACTATGGCTACACCTTC. The encoded protein is CASSYRGPPSNYGYTF.

The chain uses TRBV5-1 and TRBJ2-5, with TRBD1 matching 12 bases. The germline V gene has CDR1 SGHRS and CDR2 YFSETQ. This CDR3 has 15 amino acids. Unmatched junction bases numbered 4, after V lost 0 bases and J lost 7 bases. In nucleotides, the CDR3 is TGCGCCAGCAGCTTGGAAGGGACAGGGGGCGGGACCCAGTACTTC. This codes for CASSLEGTGGGTQYF.

The chain couples TRBV2 to TRBJ1-2; maybe TRBD1 (5 bases). Germline values: CDR1 SNHLY, CDR2 FYNNEI. V shed 6 bases and J shed 4 bases, with 18 bases lying between them. The CDR3 is 15 amino acids. CDR3 amino acids: CASSPNLGGIYGYTF. For the CDR3, the DNA is TGTGCCAGCAGCCCAAACCTTGGGGGGATCTATGGCTACACCTTC.

The rearrangement links TRBV15 to TRBJ1-1; perhaps TRBD1 as D (6 bases). V was pared by 1 base and J by 7 bases, with 10 bases between. CDR3 size: 13 residues. Germline V gene lookup returns CDR1 LNHNV and CDR2 YYDKDF (reference sequence). CDR3: CATSRGEGGEAFF. CDR3 in DNA: TGTGCCACCAGCAGAGGCGAAGGGGGTGAAGCTTTCTTT.

V and J are TRBV10-2 and TRBJ1-4, with a weak D call TRBD1 (5 bases). This CDR3 is 16 amino acids long. Germline values: CDR1 WSHSY, CDR2 SAAADI. The ends were cut back, 2 bases at V and 10 bases at J, with 20 bases in the middle. The CDR3 bases are TGCGCCAGCAGTGAGGGTTTATCGGGGATCACAGGAAAACTGTTTTTT. Protein: CASSEGLSGITGKLFF.

The chain carries TRBV12-5 and TRBJ2-7; TRBD2 is a possible D gene (5 bases). V shed 7 bases and J shed 0 bases, with 16 bases lying between them. CDR3 length: 15 amino acids. CDR1 and CDR2 from the germline V gene are LGHNT and FRNRAP. The DNA of the CDR3 is TGTGCTAGTGTTAATAGGGTGGGGAGCTCCTACGAGCAGTACTTC. Its protein is CASVNRVGSSYEQYF.

A remark on this clone: An end of the junction does not agree with germline; a read error may underlie this. V usage is TRBV7-9 and J usage is TRBJ1-2, with D unclear. The CDR3 loop spans 12 amino acids. Germline-derived CDR1 and CDR2 are SEHNR and FQNEAQ (reference sequence). The CDR3 sequence: CASSLDILRRHF. DNA for the CDR3: TGTGCCAGCAGCTTAGATATACTTAGGCGCCACTTC.

The chain joins TRBV5-6 to TRBJ2-7; 7 nucleotides line up with TRBD1. There are 15 residues in the CDR3. Germline V gene sequence: CDR1 SGHDT, CDR2 YYEEEE. After removal of 6 bases from V and 9 bases from J, the junction contained 18 bases not matched to a gene. DNA for the CDR3: TGTGCCAGCAACCTAAAGGGGGCATCGCCCGTCGGGCAGTACTTC. As protein: CASNLKGASPVGQYF. Full variable domain (missing parts from reference TRBV5-6 and TRBJ2-7): DAGVTQSPTHLIKTRGQQVTLRCSPKSGHDTVSWYQQALGQGPQFIFQYYEEEERQRGNFPDRFSGHQFPNYSSELNVNALLLGDSALYLCASNLKGASPVGQYFGPGTRLTVT.

In this sample, this clone turned up once. This chain uses TRBV7-6 with TRBJ1-6, with D hard to call. The CDR3 runs to 16 residues. Germline V CDR1 and CDR2: SGHVS, FNYEAQ. Trimming cost V 4 bases and J 7 bases, with 17 bases left between them. The CDR3 reads CASSSWVDGRNSPLHF. The CDR3, as DNA: TGTGCCAGCAGCTCTTGGGTTGACGGGCGCAATTCACCCCTCCACTTT. Full variable domain (remainder filled in from reference TRBV7-6 and TRBJ1-6): GAGVSQSPRYKVTKRGQDVALRCDPISGHVSLYWYRQALGQGPEFLTYFNYEAQQDKSGLPNDRFSAERPEGSISTLTIQRTEQRDSAMYRCASSSWVDGRNSPLHFGNGTRLTVT.

The rearrangement links TRBV5-1 to TRBJ2-7, with 10 bases that match TRBD1. CDR3 size: 17 residues. Germline lookup yields CDR1 SGHRS and CDR2 YFSETQ. V trimming: 2 bases; J trimming: 2 bases; junction bases outside the gene matches: 10. CDR3 DNA sequence: TGCGCCAGCAGCTTTAATTGGGGACAGGGGATTACCTACGAGCAGTACTTC. It yields the protein CASSFNWGQGITYEQYF.

This clone appeared once. The chain is built from TRBV5-1 and TRBJ1-2; tentative D call: TRBD1 (5 bases). The germline V and J ends were trimmed by 2 bases and 3 bases, with 11 bases remaining between them. CDR1 is SGHRS, CDR2 YFSETQ, per germline. The CDR3 is made up of 14 amino acids. CDR3 in DNA: TGCGCCAGCAGCTTCCCCGGGACGGACTATGGCTACACCTTC. Translating gives CASSFPGTDYGYTF.

The chain has TRBV10-2 and TRBJ1-6, with D hard to call. The CDR3 loop spans 14 amino acids. Trimming pared 3 bases from V and 8 bases from J, leaving 11 bases between. Germline assignment: CDR1 WSHSY and CDR2 SAAADI. The CDR3 DNA follows: TGCGCCAGCAGTGAAACAGTGAGATATTCACCCCTCCACTTT. It translates to CASSETVRYSPLHF.

The CDR3 coding sequence is TGTGCCAGCAGTGAAATCAATCAGCCCCAGCATTTT. This gives the protein CASSEINQPQHF. V and J are TRBV25-1 and TRBJ1-5; D is undetermined. The ends were cut back, 2 bases at V and 3 bases at J, with 2 bases in the middle. The length of the CDR3 is 12 residues. Germline CDR1 MGHDK, CDR2 SYGVNS.

J is TRBJ1-2 and V is TRBV19; 7 positions match TRBD1. This CDR3 contains 13 residues. The germline CDR1 and CDR2 sequences are LNHDA and SQIVND (reference sequence). The junction had 8 bases not matched to a gene; V was cut back by 10 bases and J by 3 bases. CDR3 protein: CATAPTGDYGYTF. The CDR3, as DNA: TGTGCCACTGCCCCTACAGGGGACTATGGCTACACCTTC.

The chain couples TRBV5-6 to TRBJ2-4; a possible D gene is TRBD2 (6 bases). Germline values: CDR1 SGHDT, CDR2 YYEEEE. Trimming removed 4 bases from V and 8 bases from J, with 13 bases in between. The CDR3 has 13 residues. CDR3 protein: CASSLGRSYIQYF. CDR3 DNA sequence: TGTGCCAGCAGCCTCGGGAGATCGTACATTCAGTACTTC.

V and J are TRBV10-1 and TRBJ2-2; 7 bases match TRBD2. With 1 base clipped from V and 0 bases from J, the junction kept 5 bases outside the gene matches. The CDR3 extends over 17 amino acids. CDR1 and CDR2 from the germline V gene are WNHNN and SYGVQD (reference sequence). This CDR3 is CASSEFRGGPNTGELFF. DNA for the CDR3: TGCGCCAGCAGTGAGTTCCGCGGGGGACCGAACACCGGGGAGCTGTTTTTT.

In its sample, this clone was seen once. The chain combines TRBV7-2 with TRBJ1-5; D unclear. Trimming removed 5 bases from V and 5 bases from J, with 13 bases in between. The CDR3 extends over 14 amino acids. Germline V gives CDR1 SGHTA, CDR2 FQGNSA. CDR3 nucleotide sequence: TGTGCCAGCAGCCCAGGAGAGGGTTATCAGCCCCAGCATTTT. Its translation: CASSPGEGYQPQHF. The variable domain in full, completed from reference TRBV7-2 and TRBJ1-5, reads GAGVSQSPSNKVTEKGKDVELRCDPISGHTALYWYRQSLGQGLEFLIYFQGNSAPDKSGLPSDRFSAERTGGSVSTLTIQRTQQEDSAVYLCASSPGEGYQPQHFGDGTRLSIL.